Below are 16 T cell receptor beta chains sequenced from a single sample in a study of blood T cells in healthy people across ages. The use of a sample-barcoded 5' primer and a J-beta primer mix characterized a second PCR of 7 to 11 cycles. A single record per CDR3 protein comes from TCRdb applying MiXCR to the 5' RACE reads. This sample has about 1,800,000 distinct CDR3 sequences, with approximately 30% found just once. Sample: blood. Source of these receptors: a woman in her 30s in good health.

This clonotype appeared a few times. The J gene is TRBJ1-2, the V gene TRBV7-2, with 7 bases lining up with TRBD1. The length of the CDR3 is 15 residues. The junction had 15 bases not matched to a gene; V was cut back by 10 bases and J by 4 bases. Germline V gene lookup returns CDR1 SGHTA and CDR2 FQGNSA. For the CDR3, the DNA is TGTGCCACGGGCAGGGGGGGCGCCCAGAGCTATGGCTACACCTTC. As protein: CATGRGGAQSYGYTF.

The gene calls are TRBV5-1 and TRBJ2-2; possibly TRBD2 for D (5 bases). V dropped 4 bases and J dropped 6 bases, with 16 bases sitting between them. This CDR3 is 15 amino acids long. CDR1 SGHRS and CDR2 YFSETQ come from the germline V gene. This CDR3 is CASSSGVLEAGELFF. CDR3 sequence (DNA): TGCGCCAGCAGCAGCGGCGTACTCGAGGCCGGGGAGCTGTTTTTT.

There are a few counts of this clonotype. The chain couples TRBV20-1 to TRBJ1-1, with 7 bases lining up with TRBD1. The CDR3 extends over 12 amino acids. Unmatched junction bases numbered 6, after V lost 7 bases and J lost 4 bases. The germline V gene has CDR1 DFQATT and CDR2 SNEGSKA (reference sequence). The CDR3 protein is CSVRQGTTEAFF. For the CDR3, the DNA is TGCAGTGTTCGACAGGGAACCACTGAAGCTTTCTTT.

The chain has TRBV7-2 and TRBJ2-3; 7 bases agree with TRBD2. Trimming cost V 0 bases and J 2 bases; bases outside gene matches: 5. Germline CDR1 SGHTA, CDR2 FQGNSA. This CDR3 comprises 16 residues. The CDR3 region has the DNA TGTGCCAGCAGCTTAGCCGGGAGGAATTTCACAGATACGCAGTATTTT. It yields the protein CASSLAGRNFTDTQYF.

V is TRBV29-1 and J is TRBJ1-4; 12 bases are a match to TRBD1. The CDR3 spans 13 residues. The germline CDR1 and CDR2 sequences are SQVTM and ANQGSEA. The V segment lost 7 bases and the J segment 8 bases; nucleotides outside the gene matches: 5. CDR3 region: CSAGQGAWEKLFF. CDR3 DNA sequence: TGCAGCGCGGGACAGGGGGCTTGGGAAAAACTGTTTTTT. The whole variable domain, remainder taken from reference TRBV29-1 and TRBJ1-4, is SAVISQKPSRDICQRGTSLTIQCQVDSQVTMMFWYRQQPGQSLTLIATANQGSEATYESGFVIDKFPISRPNLTFSTLTVSNMSPEDSSIYLCSAGQGAWEKLFFGSGTQLSVL.

The rearrangement links TRBV27 to TRBJ1-2; 7 positions agree with TRBD1. This CDR3 spans 16 amino acids. Germline assignment: CDR1 MNHEY and CDR2 SMNVEV (reference sequence). Trimming cost V 4 bases and J 2 bases; bases outside gene matches: 10. Here the CDR3 reads CASSSSDRVGNYGYTF. The CDR3 bases are TGTGCCAGCAGTTCGTCCGACAGGGTGGGCAACTATGGCTACACCTTC.

The table lists this clonotype with many counts. The chain employs TRBV7-6 and TRBJ2-7; D is possibly TRBD1 (6 bases). In germline, CDR1 is SGHVS, CDR2 FNYEAQ. CDR3 length: 14 amino acids. V lost 5 bases to trimming and J lost 3 bases, with 14 bases between them. The CDR3 region has the DNA TGTGCCAGCAGCCCTGGGGGCACACACTACGAGCAGTACTTC. This translates into CASSPGGTHYEQYF.

The chain has TRBV6-6 and TRBJ1-4; D gene unclear. There are 14 residues in the CDR3. V was pared by 7 bases and J by 3 bases, with 12 bases between. Germline values: CDR1 MNHNY, CDR2 SVGAGI (reference sequence). CDR3: CASTLSRANEKLFF. CDR3 bases: TGTGCCAGCACTTTGAGTCGCGCTAATGAAAAACTGTTTTTT.

CDR3 sequence: CASSQEGTAAYTDTQYF. The DNA for the CDR3 is TGCGCCAGCAGCCAAGAAGGGACAGCAGCCTACACAGATACGCAGTATTTT. The rearrangement joins TRBV4-3 to TRBJ2-3; TRBD1 matches at 7 bases. The CDR3 has 17 amino acids. CDR1 is LGHNA and CDR2 is YSLEER in the germline V gene. J gave up 2 bases and V 0 bases, and 8 bases lay outside the gene matches.

In regard to this clonotype: This may stem from a read error, because a much larger clone lies one nucleotide away. This chain uses TRBV29-1 with TRBJ2-5; 8 bases map to TRBD1. The V and J ends lost 5 bases and 9 bases, in that order; junction bases with no gene match: 8. The CDR3 length is 12 residues. Germline values: CDR1 SQVTM, CDR2 ANQGSEA. The CDR3, as DNA: TGCAGCGTTTCGGACAGGGTCGGGGCCCAGTACTTC. Residues: CSVSDRVGAQYF.

This clonotype was picked up a small number of times. The V and J genes are TRBV6-5 and TRBJ1-4; D unresolved. Trimming took off 0 bases at V and 9 bases at J, with 11 bases between the two ends. CDR1 is MNHEY and CDR2 is SVGAGI in the germline V gene. The CDR3 is made up of 14 amino acids. This CDR3 reads CASSYSPDQQKLFF. CDR3 sequence (DNA): TGTGCCAGCAGTTACTCCCCGGACCAACAAAAACTGTTTTTT.

As for this clonotype: The junction departs from germline at one end; a sequencing error may be responsible. The CDR3 DNA follows: TGTGCCACCAGTGATTTGCAGGTGGGGGGGATTGAGACGCGGTATTTT. Its protein product is CATSDLQVGGIETRYF. This chain connects TRBV24-1 to TRBJ2-3, with 7 nucleotides matching TRBD2. The CDR3 runs to 16 residues. The germline CDR1 and CDR2 sequences are KGHDR and SFDVKD.

The chain links TRBV20-1 to TRBJ2-1, with D perhaps matching TRBD1 or TRBD2 (5 bases each). Near its end, the DNA agrees better with TRBJ2-7, so the J call may be wrong. Germline values: CDR1 DFQATT, CDR2 SNEGSKA (reference sequence). The CDR3 loop spans 16 amino acids. CDR3 nucleotide sequence: TGCAGTGCTCCTACTTTTGGGGGTGGCTCCTACAATGAGCAGTACTTC. Amino acid sequence: CSAPTFGGGSYNEQYF.

The chain is built from TRBV20-1 and TRBJ1-5, with 7 bases aligning to TRBD1. CDR1 and CDR2 (germline): DFQATT, SNEGSKA (reference sequence). This CDR3 has 15 residues. V lost 3 bases to trimming and J lost 4 bases; unmatched junction nucleotides: 9. This CDR3 is CSASDTGTANQPQHF. Written as DNA, the CDR3 is TGCAGTGCTAGTGATACCGGGACAGCTAATCAGCCCCAGCATTTT.

The sample holds a few counts of this clonotype. The CDR3 loop reads CASSPATEETQYF. The CDR3 coding sequence is TGTGCCAGCTCACCAGCCACAGAAGAGACCCAGTACTTC. The V call is TRBV18, the J call TRBJ2-5; no clear D. Germline V CDR1 and CDR2: KGHSH, LQKENI. The length of the CDR3 is 13 residues. V was shortened by 2 bases and J by 3 bases, with 7 bases between the two germline ends.

This chain joins TRBV7-7 and TRBJ2-3; 14 bases map to TRBD2. The length of the CDR3 is 16 residues. Per the germline V gene, CDR1 is SSHAT and CDR2 is FNYEAQ (reference sequence). V gave up 5 bases and J gave up 4 bases; unmatched junction bases: 5. The CDR3 bases are TGTGCCAGCAGCGACGGGACTAGCGGGAGTTCAGATACGCAGTATTTT. This codes for CASSDGTSGSSDTQYF. Full variable domain (remainder filled in from reference TRBV7-7 and TRBJ2-3): GAGVSQSPRYKVTKRGQDVTLRCDPISSHATLYWYQQALGQGPEFLTYFNYEAQPDKSGLPSDRFSAERPEGSISTLTIQRTEQRDSAMYRCASSDGTSGSSDTQYFGPGTRLTVL.